This T cell receptor beta chain emerged from a study of shared clonotypes between healthy human individuals (TCRdb year 2020). For the study in its entirety: The cohort comprised a couple of women and a few men aged 18 to 49 years. For each donor, three plates each were used for CD4 naive and CD4 memory, two plates were used for CD8 naive, and one plate was used for CD8 memory. The study deeply sequenced blood TCR repertoires of 5 or 6 healthy adults to estimate repertoire size and the extent of clonotype sharing between individuals. Libraries were prepared and TCR repertoires were sequenced by different laboratories using diverse techniques, in order to increase sequencing depth and limit assay-specific biases. Per donor, leukapheresis produced somewhere between about 0.85 and 9.5 billion PBMCs. Study-wide findings and limitations: Naive subsets generally had larger estimated clonotype richness than memory subsets did. Rarefaction of sorted-subset datasets indicated incomplete sequencing despite the large sequencing depth. Sampling was restricted to blood, and TCR repertoires in tissue are likely to differ from TCR repertoires in blood. Pairwise subsampling indicated that sequencing depth was expected to affect the degree of clonotype sharing among donors. The small number of donors limited the genetic and exposure-history diversity represented. Compared with non-shared clonotypes, clonotypes shared by all four sorted-subset donors had higher generation probabilities. Across several donors, approximately 4.6% of naive CD4, approximately 3.5% of naive CD8, 2.3% of memory CD4, and approximately 0.42% of memory CD8 clonotypes were shared.

From the cysteine up to the phenylalanine, the CDR3 has a length of 15 residues. Of all the DNA, just the CDR3 is kept, 45 bases in frame from base 1. CDR1 and CDR2 were assigned from the germline V gene as MNHNS and SASEGT. V loses 5 bases, J loses 0 bases, and the germline ends lie 14 bases apart. Regarding this clone: Its antigen remains undetermined. One base away there is no much larger clone; base qualities are not given.

TCR CDR3 regions were amplified from genomic DNA by multiplex PCR using the deep immunoSEQ assay. Genomic DNA extracted from each cell subset was distributed evenly over all wells of several immunoSEQ 96-well plates, and each plate served as one replicate. For sorted subsets, each replicate PCR was loaded with 200 ng genomic DNA, equivalent to approximately 27,000 T cell genomes. Purified libraries were measured with a Qubit 3.0 fluorometer, size-checked on a Bioanalyzer 2100, and measured again with the KAPA Library Quantification kit. Every immunoSEQ 96-well plate was sequenced on a separate single-read 150-cycle Illumina NextSeq 550 flow cell. Per the original workflow: The immunoSEQ output contained only junctional sequences without quality scores, so filtering could not match that applied to full-length reads. To assign V/J genes and CDR3, sequences were annotated against IMGT germline references using PyIR, a Python wrapper for IgBLAST v1.9. Reads with weak V/J assignments (E-value above 1e-6), missing CDR3, stop codons, out-of-frame junctions, or ambiguous translated residues were removed. V3J clonotypes were defined as sequences sharing the same inferred V gene, J gene, and CDR3 amino acid sequence. Percentage overlap between repertoires was calculated by dividing the number of shared unique clonotypes by the size of the smaller repertoire. Three approaches were used to assess repertoire richness: RTK rarefaction, the Chao1 estimator, and Recon v2.1 estimates of unobserved clonotypes. For all TCRbeta clonotypes obtained by the gDNA method from several donors, generation probabilities were computed with OLGA. TCRdb limited this immuneACCESS table to in-frame rearrangements with V and J called. A share of clones is missing; checked studies link under half to unresolved V genes, and the rest is unexplained. The V and J calls and clone size are taken from that table; D and trimming were inferred from the DNA. The sample table shows roughly 1,100,000 clones, and about 77% are seen once. The ten largest clonotypes hold approximately 1.5% of the sample.

Donors were healthy HIV-negative adults with no recently reported acute infections or vaccinations. Every donor was a Caucasian adult residing in Nashville, Tennessee, USA. CD4+ T cells were enriched by magnetic negative selection; naive cells were then positively selected on CD45RA, and the negative fraction formed the memory subset. Blood was collected by leukapheresis, and PBMCs were isolated by Ficoll-Histopaque density gradient centrifugation and then cryopreserved in liquid nitrogen vapor phase. Analytical flow cytometry was used to check the purity and quantity of each magnetically sorted T cell population. Each sorted fraction had its genomic DNA isolated and then quantified by UV absorbance on a Nanodrop 2000c.

The chain links TRBV6-1 with TRBJ2-7; 6 matching bases give a weak D call of TRBD2. Sequencing was done on a sample of memory CD4+ T cells sorted from blood. The intended sense of this specimen's cell subset or site label: CD45RA-negative fraction. This receptor was obtained from a man between 18 and 35 years old in good health. The CDR3 in this case is CASSISGVSSYEQYF. The nucleotides read TGTGCCAGCAGTATTAGCGGAGTGAGCTCCTACGAGCAGTACTTC.